A single sample is the source of the 24 T cell receptor beta chains below, sequenced in a study of cytomegalovirus exposure and HLA in healthy donors. 60 Vbeta and 13 Jbeta primers were used in PCR. Measured with immunoSEQ multiplex PCR; TCRdb has only the in-frame clones, and not every one. The sample holds roughly 110,000 clones, about 76% seen once. The sequenced sample was PBMCs. Every receptor here comes from a woman in her forties or fifties in good health and CMV-seropositive.

The chain employs TRBV6-4 and TRBJ1-1; possibly TRBD1 for D (5 bases). The CDR3 covers 16 residues. Germline CDR1 MRHNA, CDR2 SNTAGT. V was shortened by 6 bases and J by 0 bases, with 17 bases between the two germline ends. The DNA of the CDR3 is TGTGCCAGCAGGCCGGGAGGGGAGCTTATGAACACTGAAGCTTTCTTT. It is translated as CASRPGGELMNTEAFF.

This chain connects TRBV7-9 to TRBJ2-1; no reliable D call. The V gene's germline CDR1 is SEHNR and CDR2 FQNEAQ (reference sequence). The CDR3 is 14 amino acids. Trimming left V 3 bases short and J 12 bases short, with 18 bases between. Here the CDR3 reads CASSLPLGVEGQFF. DNA of the CDR3: TGTGCCAGCAGCTTGCCTTTGGGCGTAGAAGGGCAGTTCTTC.

This rearrangement joins TRBV7-2 to TRBJ2-7; D might be TRBD2 (5 bases). Deletions cut 6 bases from V and 4 bases from J, with 19 bases between. CDR1 SGHTA and CDR2 FQGNSA come from the germline V gene. This CDR3 region has 15 residues. The CDR3 DNA reads as TGTGCCAGCAGTTATGACGGAGCGGTGAAGTACGAGCAGTACTTC. It encodes CASSYDGAVKYEQYF.

The chain employs TRBV5-5 and TRBJ2-5, with D hard to call. The CDR3 is made up of 13 amino acids. Per the germline V gene, CDR1 is SGHKS and CDR2 is YYEKEE (reference sequence). V gave up 1 base and J gave up 2 bases, with 6 bases separating them. The DNA of the CDR3 is TGTGCCAGCAGCTTGTTTAGTCAAGAGACCCAGTACTTC. Residues: CASSLFSQETQYF.

The genes are TRBV27 and TRBJ1-1; maybe TRBD1 (6 bases). The CDR3 has 15 amino acids. Per germline, CDR1 MNHEY and CDR2 SMNVEV (reference sequence). Trimming pared 2 bases from V and 2 bases from J, leaving 12 bases between. This chain's CDR3 is CASSLRTGYNTEAFF. In DNA form, the CDR3 reads TGTGCCAGCAGTTTACGAACAGGGTATAACACTGAAGCTTTCTTT.

V gene TRBV19 combines with J gene TRBJ2-7, with a possible D match to TRBD1 (6 bases). The germline CDR1 and CDR2 sequences are LNHDA and SQIVND (reference sequence). The CDR3 contains 16 residues. V was clipped by 5 bases and J by 5 bases, with 22 bases between them. The CDR3 loop is CASSPNRAGRANEQYF. The CDR3 region has the DNA TGTGCCAGTAGTCCGAACAGGGCTGGGCGCGCGAACGAGCAGTACTTC.

This chain joins TRBV5-1 and TRBJ1-5; D perhaps matches TRBD1 (6 bases). The CDR3 contains 14 residues. Trimming shortened V by 1 base and J by 6 bases, and 11 bases separated the two germline ends. Germline V gene lookup returns CDR1 SGHRS and CDR2 YFSETQ. The CDR3 sequence is CASSLTGLSQPQHF. The CDR3, as DNA: TGCGCCAGCAGCTTGACAGGGCTGTCTCAGCCCCAGCATTTT.

This chain uses TRBV6-5 with TRBJ1-5, with 7 positions matching TRBD1. The CDR3 has 14 residues. Germline assignment: CDR1 MNHEY and CDR2 SVGAGI. Trimming took 6 bases from V and 4 from J; bases not matched to a gene: 6. Here the CDR3 reads CASRQGWGNQPQHF. The CDR3 DNA follows: TGTGCCAGCAGACAGGGGTGGGGAAATCAGCCCCAGCATTTT.

Here the CDR3 DNA reads TGTGCCAGCAGTGCAGACAGGGGAAACACCATATATTTT. It is translated as CASSADRGNTIYF. V and J are TRBV6-1 and TRBJ1-3; possible D gene TRBD1, 6 bases. This CDR3 region has 13 residues. CDR1 and CDR2 from the germline V gene are MNHNS and SASEGT. V lost 4 bases, J lost 4 bases, and 8 bases lay in between.

This sequence joins TRBV5-1 and TRBJ1-5; TRBD1 matches at 7 bases. Per the germline V gene, CDR1 is SGHRS and CDR2 is YFSETQ. Trimming took 4 bases from V and 1 from J; bases not matched to a gene: 5. This CDR3 comprises 15 residues. The CDR3 is CASSATGSSNQPQHF. CDR3 bases: TGCGCCAGCAGCGCGACAGGGTCGAGCAATCAGCCCCAGCATTTT.

V gene TRBV5-1 combines with J gene TRBJ1-4; 9 positions agree with TRBD1. The CDR3 sequence is 14 residues long. The J segment lost 10 bases and the V segment lost 6 bases, leaving 10 bases of the junction unmatched. Per the germline V gene, CDR1 is SGHRS and CDR2 is YFSETQ. CDR3 in DNA: TGCGCCAGCACTAAAACAGGGGGCGAGGGAAAACTGTTTTTT. It translates to CASTKTGGEGKLFF.

The chain combines TRBV11-3 with TRBJ1-1, with D unresolved. The CDR3 sequence is 13 residues long. V lost 1 base and J 8 bases, leaving 11 bases between the germline ends. CDR1 is SGHNT and CDR2 is YENEEA in the germline V gene. This CDR3 is CASSLGPGMEAFF. The CDR3 DNA follows: TGTGCCAGCAGCTTAGGGCCGGGAATGGAAGCTTTCTTT.

CDR3 sequence: CATAGQGTEKLFF. The DNA for the CDR3 is TGTGCCACCGCGGGACAGGGGACTGAAAAACTGTTTTTT. The genes are TRBV15 and TRBJ1-4; 10 bases line up with TRBD1. The CDR3 has 13 residues. The V segment lost 8 bases and the J segment 7 bases; nucleotides outside the gene matches: 4. The germline gives CDR1 LNHNV, CDR2 YYDKDF (reference sequence).

This chain uses TRBV7-8 with TRBJ2-5, with D possibly TRBD2 on 6 matching bases. V was shortened by 4 bases and J by 7 bases, with 16 bases between the two germline ends. CDR3 length: 14 amino acids. CDR1 SGHVS and CDR2 FQNEAQ come from the germline V gene. Here the CDR3 reads CASSSAGLPPTQYF. The CDR3 coding sequence is TGTGCCAGCAGCTCAGCGGGCCTTCCACCGACCCAGTACTTC. The full variable domain, rest sourced from reference TRBV7-8 and TRBJ2-5, is GAGVSQSPRYKVAKRGQDVALRCDPISGHVSLFWYQQALGQGPEFLTYFQNEAQLDKSGLPSDRFFAERPEGSVSTLKIQRTQQEDSAVYLCASSSAGLPPTQYFGPGTRLLVL.

The rearrangement links TRBV19 to TRBJ2-4, with D possibly being TRBD2 (5 bases). CDR1 LNHDA and CDR2 SQIVND come from the germline V gene (reference sequence). V was shortened by 4 bases and J by 10 bases, with 14 bases between the two germline ends. The CDR3 contains 13 residues. CDR3 coding DNA: TGTGCCAGTAGTACCTCGGGAAAAGGGATTCAGTACTTC. This sequence encodes CASSTSGKGIQYF.

The chain has TRBV19 and TRBJ2-3; 8 positions match TRBD1. V gave up 4 bases and J gave up 3 bases; unmatched junction bases: 6. Per the germline V gene, CDR1 is LNHDA and CDR2 is SQIVND (reference sequence). The CDR3 runs 15 residues. DNA for the CDR3: TGTGCCAGTAGTACTGGACAGGGCCTGACAGATACGCAGTATTTT. It translates to CASSTGQGLTDTQYF. Using reference TRBV19 and TRBJ2-3 for the parts outside the CDR3, the full variable domain is DGGITQSPKYLFRKEGQNVTLSCEQNLNHDAMYWYRQDPGQGLRLIYYSQIVNDFQKGDIAEGYSVSREKKESFPLTVTSAQKNPTAFYLCASSTGQGLTDTQYFGPGTRLTVL.

This clone was picked up a small number of times. This sequence joins TRBV5-6 and TRBJ2-7; no definite D call. From germline, CDR1 is SGHDT and CDR2 YYEEEE. CDR3 length: 15 amino acids. Between the trimmed V and J ends, which lost 4 bases and 5 bases, there was a span of 19 bases. The CDR3 sequence is CASSPINRAGDEQYF. The CDR3 DNA reads TGTGCCAGCAGCCCCATTAATCGTGCAGGCGACGAGCAGTACTTC.

This clone was counted a few times. The chain uses TRBV7-9 and TRBJ1-3; D uncertain. The germline gives CDR1 SEHNR, CDR2 FQNEAQ (reference sequence). The ends were cut back, 5 bases at V and 0 bases at J, with 11 bases in the middle. This CDR3 comprises 15 residues. As DNA, the CDR3 is TGTGCCAGCAGCCCCCGAGGGAGCTCTGGAAACACCATATATTTT. It translates to CASSPRGSSGNTIYF.

This chain connects TRBV7-6 to TRBJ1-2; 7 bases align to TRBD1. CDR1 and CDR2 (germline): SGHVS, FNYEAQ. The CDR3 is 14 amino acids. The V gene end was trimmed by 5 bases and the J gene end by 3 bases; junction bases not matched to a gene: 6. The CDR3 is CASSGLQGDYGYTF. CDR3 coding DNA: TGTGCCAGCAGCGGACTCCAGGGGGACTATGGCTACACCTTC.

The rearrangement uses TRBV7-2 and TRBJ2-1; D possibly corresponds to TRBD2 (5 bases). The CDR3 consists of 14 residues. Trimming cost V 1 base and J 7 bases, with 11 bases left between them. From germline, CDR1 is SGHTA and CDR2 FQGNSA. The chain's CDR3 is CASSLDSASNEQFF. For the CDR3, the DNA is TGTGCCAGCAGCTTAGATAGCGCGAGTAATGAGCAGTTCTTC.

This clone was seen more than once but under ten times. This chain connects TRBV6-5 to TRBJ1-6; 7 bases are a match to TRBD1. The V segment lost 6 bases and the J segment 13 bases; nucleotides outside the gene matches: 15. Germline CDR1 reads MNHEY; CDR2 reads SVGAGI. The CDR3 has 15 amino acids. The CDR3 DNA sequence: TGTGCCAGCAGGCGACAGGGTCCGAGAGGGGGGCCCCTCCACTTT. It encodes CASRRQGPRGGPLHF.

The V and J genes are TRBV18 and TRBJ1-6; D call uncertain. The CDR3 runs to 13 residues. Between the trimmed V and J ends, which lost 2 bases and 7 bases, there was a span of 6 bases. Per germline, CDR1 KGHSH and CDR2 LQKENI. In DNA form, the CDR3 reads TGTGCCAGCTCACCAGGAGGGAATTCACCCCTCCACTTT. Translation: CASSPGGNSPLHF.

The V gene is TRBV5-1, the J gene TRBJ2-5; 7 nucleotides align to TRBD1. The end of the DNA is better explained by TRBJ2-7, so the J call may be wrong. Germline lookup yields CDR1 SGHRS and CDR2 YFSETQ. The length of the CDR3 is 14 residues. Written as DNA, the CDR3 is TGCGCCAGCAGCTGGACAGGACAGGCCTACGAGCAGTACTTC. Residues: CASSWTGQAYEQYF.

The chain is built from TRBV28 and TRBJ1-2, with D possibly TRBD1 on 5 matching bases. Germline CDR1 MDHEN, CDR2 SYDVKM. Trimming shortened V by 4 bases and J by 4 bases, and 16 bases separated the two germline ends. The CDR3 is 15 residues long. The CDR3 here is CASSSSGSSIYGYTF. Written as DNA, the CDR3 is TGTGCCAGCAGTTCCTCAGGGTCGTCCATCTATGGCTACACCTTC.